This T cell receptor (beta chain) was observed in a study of blood T cell repertoires in COVID-19. Germline-derived CDR1 and CDR2 are SGHRS and YFSETQ. V was pared by 0 bases and J by 4 bases, with 10 bases between. This CDR3 region has 15 residues. The protocol was immunoSEQ multiplex PCR, while the TCRdb copy is restricted to in-frame clones and leaves out a portion. This repertoire shows approximately 170,000 clones, 70% to 85% found once; its top ten account for around 19%. Those enrolled, adults aged roughly 18 to 95 years, came from some 25 US areas. This sequence was found in a woman in her 70s in a cohort exposed to, infected with or recovered from COVID-19 (not recorded which). Sequencing was carried out using PBMCs or T cells enriched from blood (not recorded which). The chain recombines TRBV5-1 with TRBJ2-2; maybe TRBD1 (5 bases). The CDR3 protein is CASSLVRGRTGELFF. CDR3 sequence (DNA): TGCGCCAGCAGCTTGGTAAGGGGCCGCACCGGGGAGCTGTTTTTT. Full variable domain (outside the CDR3, taken from reference TRBV5-1 and TRBJ2-2): KAGVTQTPRYLIKTRGQQVTLSCSPISGHRSVSWYQQTPGQGLQFLFEYFSETQRNKGNFPGRFSGRQFSNSRSEMNVSTLELGDSALYLCASSLVRGRTGELFFGEGSRLTVL.